This TCR beta chain originates from a study of cytomegalovirus exposure and HLA in healthy donors. PCR involved 60 Vbeta and 13 Jbeta primers. The table came from immunoSEQ multiplex PCR; TCRdb's copy has only in-frame clones and leaves some out. This table holds tens of thousands of clones, roughly 77% found once. Specimen: PBMCs. This clonotype was sampled from a human donor in good health.

The CDR3 nucleotides are TGTGCCAGCAGTCGGGACAGGGGAACTGAAGCTTTCTTT. This encodes CASSRDRGTEAFF. This chain joins TRBV6-6 and TRBJ1-1; 10 positions agree with TRBD1. In germline, CDR1 is MNHNY, CDR2 SVGAGI (reference sequence). V shed 5 bases, J shed 5 bases, and the junction held 2 bases outside the gene matches. The CDR3 totals 13 residues.